This T cell receptor beta chain derives from a study of spatial heterogeneity in lung cancer. This clonotype was seen ten or more times. Antigen unknown. The study's findings and limits: Intratumoral expanded alpha and beta TCR counts were found to track tumor mutation counts. There was tracking of ubiquitous and regional nonsynonymous mutations by the respective counts of ubiquitous and regional expanded TCRs.

The library protocol tagged each TCR cDNA with a unique molecular identifier. TCRdb reprocessed the 5' RACE reads via MiXCR and lists one record per CDR3 protein. The sample lists some 2,200 distinct CDR3 sequences, over 14% occurring once. Time point of the sample: sample taken at primary tumor resection. J was trimmed by 5 bases and V by 8 bases; bases with no gene match: 14. This CDR3 has 15 residues. The starting material was lung tumor tissue, obtained at surgery. V and J are TRBV12-3 or TRBV12-4 and TRBJ1-1, with TRBD1 matching 7 bases. The clonotype originates from a male donor with early-stage non-small cell lung cancer. Written as DNA, the CDR3 is TGTGCCAGCGAATTAGGAGGGGGCCGGAATACTGAAGCTTTCTTT. This codes for CASELGGGRNTEAFF.